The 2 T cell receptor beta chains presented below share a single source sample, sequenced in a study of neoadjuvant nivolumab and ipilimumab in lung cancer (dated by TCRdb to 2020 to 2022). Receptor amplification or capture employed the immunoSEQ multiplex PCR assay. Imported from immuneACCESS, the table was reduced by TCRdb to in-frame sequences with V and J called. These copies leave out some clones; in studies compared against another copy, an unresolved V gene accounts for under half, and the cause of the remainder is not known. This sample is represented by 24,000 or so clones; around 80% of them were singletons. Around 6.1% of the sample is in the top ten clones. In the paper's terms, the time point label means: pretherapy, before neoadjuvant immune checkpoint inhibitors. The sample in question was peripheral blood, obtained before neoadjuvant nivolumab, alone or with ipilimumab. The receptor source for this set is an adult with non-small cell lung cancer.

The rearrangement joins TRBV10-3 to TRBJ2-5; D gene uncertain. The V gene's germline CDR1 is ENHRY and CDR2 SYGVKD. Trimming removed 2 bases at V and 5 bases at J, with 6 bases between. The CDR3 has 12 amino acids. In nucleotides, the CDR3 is TGTGCCATCAGTGAGGGCTGGGAGACCCAGTACTTC. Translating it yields CAISEGWETQYF.

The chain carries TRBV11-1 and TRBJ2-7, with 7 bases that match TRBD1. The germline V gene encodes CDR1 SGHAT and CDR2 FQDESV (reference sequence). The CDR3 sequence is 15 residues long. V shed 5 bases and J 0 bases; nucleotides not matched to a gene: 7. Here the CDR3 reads CASSQGDIGSYEQYF. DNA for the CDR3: TGTGCCAGCAGCCAGGGGGACATCGGCTCCTACGAGCAGTACTTC.